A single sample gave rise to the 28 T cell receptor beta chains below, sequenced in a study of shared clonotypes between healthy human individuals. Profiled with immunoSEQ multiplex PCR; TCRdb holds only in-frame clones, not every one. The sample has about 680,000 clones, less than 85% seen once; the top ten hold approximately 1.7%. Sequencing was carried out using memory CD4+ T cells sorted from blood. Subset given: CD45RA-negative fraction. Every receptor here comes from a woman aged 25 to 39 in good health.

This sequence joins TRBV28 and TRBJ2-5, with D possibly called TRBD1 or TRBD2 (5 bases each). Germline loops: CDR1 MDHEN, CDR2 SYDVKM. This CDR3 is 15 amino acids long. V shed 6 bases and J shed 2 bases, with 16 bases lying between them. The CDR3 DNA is TGTGCCAGCAGCCGCCCCGGGACGGCACAAGAGACCCAGTACTTC. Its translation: CASSRPGTAQETQYF.

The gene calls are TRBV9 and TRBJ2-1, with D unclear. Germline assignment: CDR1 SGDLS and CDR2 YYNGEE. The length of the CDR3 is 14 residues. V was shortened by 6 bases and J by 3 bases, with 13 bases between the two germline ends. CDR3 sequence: CASKPGPRYNEQFF. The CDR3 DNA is TGTGCCAGCAAGCCGGGCCCTCGCTACAATGAGCAGTTCTTC. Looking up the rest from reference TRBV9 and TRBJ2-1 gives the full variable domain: DSGVTQTPKHLITATGQRVTLRCSPRSGDLSVYWYQQSLDQGLQFLIQYYNGEERAKGNILERFSAQQFPDLHSELNLSSLELGDSALYFCASKPGPRYNEQFFGPGTRLTVL.

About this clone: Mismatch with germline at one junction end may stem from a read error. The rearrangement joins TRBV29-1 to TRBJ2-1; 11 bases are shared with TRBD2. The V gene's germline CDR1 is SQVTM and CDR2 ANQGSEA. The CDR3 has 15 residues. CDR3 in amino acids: CSVPGLAAPYNEQFF. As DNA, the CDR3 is TGCAGCGTTCCGGGACTAGCGGCCCCCTACAATGAACAGTTCTTC.

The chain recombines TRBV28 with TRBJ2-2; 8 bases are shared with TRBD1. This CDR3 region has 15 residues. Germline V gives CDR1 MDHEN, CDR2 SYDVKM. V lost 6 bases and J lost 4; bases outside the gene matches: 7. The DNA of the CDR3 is TGTGCCAGCAGCCGAGCCGGGACAGGCACCGGGGAGCTGTTTTTT. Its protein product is CASSRAGTGTGELFF.

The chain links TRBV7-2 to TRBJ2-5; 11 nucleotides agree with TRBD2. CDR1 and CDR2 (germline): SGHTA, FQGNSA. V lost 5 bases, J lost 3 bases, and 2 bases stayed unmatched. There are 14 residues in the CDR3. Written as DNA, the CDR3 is TGTGCCAGCAGCCGGGGACTAGCGGAAGAGACCCAGTACTTC. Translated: CASSRGLAEETQYF.

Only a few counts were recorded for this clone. The CDR3 reads CASTRSRRALYF. DNA of the CDR3: TGTGCCAGTACCAGGAGCCGCCGCGCCCTATATTTT. The J gene is TRBJ1-3, the V gene TRBV19, with D uncertain. In germline, CDR1 is LNHDA, CDR2 SQIVND (reference sequence). With 7 bases removed from V and 14 bases from J, the gap between germline ends came to 18 bases. There are 12 residues in the CDR3. The full variable domain, in which reference TRBV19 and TRBJ1-3 provide the parts outside the CDR3, is DGGITQSPKYLFRKEGQNVTLSCEQNLNHDAMYWYRQDPGQGLRLIYYSQIVNDFQKGDIAEGYSVSREKKESFPLTVTSAQKNPTAFYLCASTRSRRALYFGEGSWLTVV.

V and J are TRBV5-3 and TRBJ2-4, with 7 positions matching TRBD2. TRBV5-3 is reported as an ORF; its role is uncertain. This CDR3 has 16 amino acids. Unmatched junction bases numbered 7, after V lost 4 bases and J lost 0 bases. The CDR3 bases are TGTGCCAGAAGCCCGGGACTATTCCTAGCCAAAAACATTCAGTACTTC. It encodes CARSPGLFLAKNIQYF.

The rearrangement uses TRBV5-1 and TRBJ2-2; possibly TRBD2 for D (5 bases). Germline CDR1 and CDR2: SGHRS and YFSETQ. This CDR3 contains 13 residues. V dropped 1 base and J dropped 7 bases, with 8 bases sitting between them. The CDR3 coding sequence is TGCGCCAGCAGCTTGTCGGCGGGCGGGGAGCTGTTTTTT. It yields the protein CASSLSAGGELFF.

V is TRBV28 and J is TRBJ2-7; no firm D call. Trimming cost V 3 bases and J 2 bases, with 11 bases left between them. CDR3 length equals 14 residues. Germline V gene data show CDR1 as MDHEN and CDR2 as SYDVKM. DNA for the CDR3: TGTGCCAGCAGTTTGTCGTGGCCCCCCTACGAGCAGTACTTC. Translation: CASSLSWPPYEQYF.

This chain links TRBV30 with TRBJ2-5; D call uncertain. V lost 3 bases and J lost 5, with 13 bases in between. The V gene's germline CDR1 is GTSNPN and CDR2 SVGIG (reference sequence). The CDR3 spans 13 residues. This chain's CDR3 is CAWRPGPSETQYF. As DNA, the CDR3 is TGTGCCTGGAGACCGGGCCCTTCCGAGACCCAGTACTTC.

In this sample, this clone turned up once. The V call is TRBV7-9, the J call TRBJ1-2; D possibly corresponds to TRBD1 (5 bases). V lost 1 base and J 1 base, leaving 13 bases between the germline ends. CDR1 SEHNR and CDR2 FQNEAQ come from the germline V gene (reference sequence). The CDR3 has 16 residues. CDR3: CASSLVQGSVNYGYTF. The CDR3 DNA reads TGTGCCAGCAGCTTAGTTCAGGGATCGGTTAACTATGGCTACACCTTC.

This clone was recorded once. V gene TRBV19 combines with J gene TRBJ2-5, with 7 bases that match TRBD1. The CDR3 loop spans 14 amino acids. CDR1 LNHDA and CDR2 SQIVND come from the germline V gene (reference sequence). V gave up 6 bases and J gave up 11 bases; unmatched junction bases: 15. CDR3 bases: TGTGCCAGTAGCCTCGGACAGGCGCTCGGGGAGCAGTACTTC. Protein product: CASSLGQALGEQYF.

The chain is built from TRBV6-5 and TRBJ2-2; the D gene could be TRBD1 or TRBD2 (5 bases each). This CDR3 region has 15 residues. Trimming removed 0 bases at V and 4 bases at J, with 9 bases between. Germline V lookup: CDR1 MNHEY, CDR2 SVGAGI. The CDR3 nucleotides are TGTGCCAGCAGTTACTCGCCGGGACCCACCGGGGAGCTGTTTTTT. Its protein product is CASSYSPGPTGELFF.

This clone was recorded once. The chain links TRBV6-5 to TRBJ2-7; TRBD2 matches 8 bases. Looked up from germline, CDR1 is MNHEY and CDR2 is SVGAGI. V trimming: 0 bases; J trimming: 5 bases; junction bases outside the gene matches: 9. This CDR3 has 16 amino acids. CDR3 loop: CASSYSRTSIFHEQYF. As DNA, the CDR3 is TGTGCCAGCAGTTACTCGAGGACTAGCATTTTCCACGAGCAGTACTTC.

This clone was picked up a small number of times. CDR3 sequence (DNA): TGTGCCAGCAGTTTTTCTTTGGCGCCGGGGGCCACAGATACGCAGTATTTT. Protein sequence: CASSFSLAPGATDTQYF. The chain recombines TRBV27 with TRBJ2-3; D possibly matches TRBD1 or TRBD2 (6 bases each). CDR1 is MNHEY, CDR2 SMNVEV, per germline (reference sequence). The V end was cut by 3 bases, the J end by 2 bases, with 18 bases between. The CDR3 totals 17 residues.

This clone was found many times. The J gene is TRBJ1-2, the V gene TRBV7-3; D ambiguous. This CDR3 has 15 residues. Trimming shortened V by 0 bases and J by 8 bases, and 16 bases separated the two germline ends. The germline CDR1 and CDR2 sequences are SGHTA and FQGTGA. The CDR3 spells CASSLTPGGVIGYTF. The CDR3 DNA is TGTGCCAGCAGCTTAACGCCGGGCGGGGTGATCGGCTACACCTTC.

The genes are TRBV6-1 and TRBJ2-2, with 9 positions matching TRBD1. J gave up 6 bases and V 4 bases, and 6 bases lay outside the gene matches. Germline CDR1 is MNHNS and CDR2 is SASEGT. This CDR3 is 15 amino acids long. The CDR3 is CASSAYTGGPGELFF. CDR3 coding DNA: TGTGCCAGCAGTGCGTATACAGGGGGCCCCGGGGAGCTGTTTTTT.

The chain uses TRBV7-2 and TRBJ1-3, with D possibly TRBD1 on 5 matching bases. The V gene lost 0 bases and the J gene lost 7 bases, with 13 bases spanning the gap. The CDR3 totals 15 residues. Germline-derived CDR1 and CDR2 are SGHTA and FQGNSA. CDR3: CASSLAGAPSNTIYF. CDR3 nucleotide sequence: TGTGCCAGCAGCTTAGCAGGGGCCCCTTCGAACACCATATATTTT.

Here the CDR3 DNA reads TGTGCCAGCAGTTTACGATACACTGAAGCTTTCTTT. Translated: CASSLRYTEAFF. The V gene is TRBV28, the J gene TRBJ1-1; D gene ambiguous. The V end was cut by 2 bases, the J end by 3 bases, with 4 bases between. The length of the CDR3 is 12 residues. Germline V gives CDR1 MDHEN, CDR2 SYDVKM.

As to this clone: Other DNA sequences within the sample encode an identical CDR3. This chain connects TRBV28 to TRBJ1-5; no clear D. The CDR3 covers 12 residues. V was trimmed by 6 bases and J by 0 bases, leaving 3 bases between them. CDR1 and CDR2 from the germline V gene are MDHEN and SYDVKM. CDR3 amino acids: CASRDSNQPQHF. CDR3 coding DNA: TGTGCCAGCAGAGATAGCAATCAGCCCCAGCATTTT.

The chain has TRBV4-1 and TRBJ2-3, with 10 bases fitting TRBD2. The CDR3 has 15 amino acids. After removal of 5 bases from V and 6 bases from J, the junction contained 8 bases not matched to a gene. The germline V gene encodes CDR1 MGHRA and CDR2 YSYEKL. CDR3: CASSAPGLAIDTQYF. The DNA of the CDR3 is TGCGCCAGCAGCGCTCCGGGACTAGCGATTGATACGCAGTATTTT.

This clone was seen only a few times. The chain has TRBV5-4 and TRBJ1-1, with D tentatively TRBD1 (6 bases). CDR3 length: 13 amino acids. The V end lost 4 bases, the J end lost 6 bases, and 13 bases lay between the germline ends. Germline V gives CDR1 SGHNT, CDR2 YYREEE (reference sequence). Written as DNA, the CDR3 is TGTGCCAGCAGCCCTCGGGGGGGCGCTGAAGCTTTCTTT. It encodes CASSPRGGAEAFF.

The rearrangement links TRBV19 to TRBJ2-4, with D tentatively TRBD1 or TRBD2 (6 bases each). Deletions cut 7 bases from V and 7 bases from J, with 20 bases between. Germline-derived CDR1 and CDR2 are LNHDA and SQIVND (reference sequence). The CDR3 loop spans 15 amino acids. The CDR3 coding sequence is TGTGCCAGTACCAAGCCCGGGGGCTCACACAACATTCAGTACTTC. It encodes CASTKPGGSHNIQYF.

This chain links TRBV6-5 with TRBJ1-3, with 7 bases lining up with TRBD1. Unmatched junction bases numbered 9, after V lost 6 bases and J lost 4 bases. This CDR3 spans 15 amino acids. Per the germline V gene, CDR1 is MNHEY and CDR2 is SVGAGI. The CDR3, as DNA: TGTGCCAGCAGGGGGAGGGGACAGTTAGGAAACACCATATATTTT. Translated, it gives CASRGRGQLGNTIYF.

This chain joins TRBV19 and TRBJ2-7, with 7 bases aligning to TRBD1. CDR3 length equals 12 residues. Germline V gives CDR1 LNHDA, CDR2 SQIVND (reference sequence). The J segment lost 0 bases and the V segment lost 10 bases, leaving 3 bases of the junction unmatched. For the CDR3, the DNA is TGTGCCACCCGGGACAGCTCCTACGAGCAGTACTTC. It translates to CATRDSSYEQYF.

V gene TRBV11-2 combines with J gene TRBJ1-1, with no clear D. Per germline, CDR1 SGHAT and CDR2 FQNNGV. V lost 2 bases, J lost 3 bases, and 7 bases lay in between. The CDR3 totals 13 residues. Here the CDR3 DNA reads TGTGCCAGCAGCTTATGGGTGGACACTGAAGCTTTCTTT. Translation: CASSLWVDTEAFF. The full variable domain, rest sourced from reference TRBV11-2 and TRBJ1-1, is EAGVAQSPRYKIIEKRQSVAFWCNPISGHATLYWYQQILGQGPKLLIQFQNNGVVDDSQLPKDRFSAERLKGVDSTLKIQPAKLEDSAVYLCASSLWVDTEAFFGQGTRLTVV.

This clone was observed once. CDR3 DNA sequence: TGTGCCAGCAGCGGCGGGAGTCGAGACGAGCAGTACTTC. This gives the protein CASSGGSRDEQYF. The chain is built from TRBV28 and TRBJ2-7; TRBD2 matches at 7 bases. V lost 6 bases to trimming and J lost 5 bases; unmatched junction nucleotides: 7. CDR3 length equals 13 residues. CDR1 and CDR2 from the germline V gene are MDHEN and SYDVKM.

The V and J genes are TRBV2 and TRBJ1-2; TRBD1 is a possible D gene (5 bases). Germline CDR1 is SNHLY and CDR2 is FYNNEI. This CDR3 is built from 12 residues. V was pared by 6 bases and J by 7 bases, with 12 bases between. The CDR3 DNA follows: TGTGCCAGCAGCCTGGGGCAGTTTGGCTACACCTTC. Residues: CASSLGQFGYTF.